This T cell receptor (beta chain) is drawn from a study of blood T cell repertoires in COVID-19. Overall study context: In each case, the material was cDNA or gDNA derived from T cells, B-cell-depleted T cells, or PBMCs.

In the source study's methods: Estimates of nucleated cell counts were drawn from the amplification of reference gene primers. Data came from immunoSEQ multiplex PCR; TCRdb stores just in-frame clones and leaves some out. V, J and clone size were drawn from that table, and D and trimming were deduced from the DNA. The data contain about 480,000 clones, 85% to 90% of them singletons. The specimen sequenced was peripheral blood. The TCR sequence derives from a woman aged 45 to 65 with COVID-19, enrolled during active disease.

For the CDR3, the DNA is TGCAGCGTTGGAAGGGGGCTTACTGAAGCTTTCTTT. Residues: CSVGRGLTEAFF. J is TRBJ1-1 and V is TRBV29-1; 7 bases map to TRBD1. This CDR3 contains 12 residues. CDR1 is SQVTM, CDR2 ANQGSEA, per germline. V was clipped by 4 bases and J by 5 bases; unmatched bases: 4.